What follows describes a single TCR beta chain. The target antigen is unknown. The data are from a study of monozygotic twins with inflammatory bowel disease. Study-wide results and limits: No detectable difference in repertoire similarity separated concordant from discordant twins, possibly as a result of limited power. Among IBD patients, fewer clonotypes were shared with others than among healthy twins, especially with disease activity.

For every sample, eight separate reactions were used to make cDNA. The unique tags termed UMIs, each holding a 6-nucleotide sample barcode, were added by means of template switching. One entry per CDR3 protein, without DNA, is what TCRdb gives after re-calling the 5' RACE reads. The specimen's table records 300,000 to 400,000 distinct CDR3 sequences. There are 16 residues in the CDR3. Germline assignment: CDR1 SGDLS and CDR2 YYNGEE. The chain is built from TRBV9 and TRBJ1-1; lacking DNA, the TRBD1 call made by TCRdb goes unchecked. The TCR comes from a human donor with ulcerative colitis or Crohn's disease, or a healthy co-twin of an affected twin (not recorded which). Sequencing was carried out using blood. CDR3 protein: CASSAYGERVNTEAFF. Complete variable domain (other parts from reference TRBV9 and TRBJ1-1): DSGVTQTPKHLITATGQRVTLRCSPRSGDLSVYWYQQSLDQGLQFLIQYYNGEERAKGNILERFSAQQFPDLHSELNLSSLELGDSALYFCASSAYGERVNTEAFFGQGTRLTVV.